This T cell receptor beta chain was observed in a study of chemoradiotherapy in HPV16-positive cancers. Study observations and caveats: Non-HPV-specific T cells did not expand in tumors during treatment, whereas candidate HPV-specific clones and E7-related motifs did. HPV-specific T cells were functionally defined from only a couple of HPV16-positive patients.

The CDR3 covers 14 residues. Trimming left V 3 bases short and J 0 bases short, with 9 bases between. CDR1 is GTSNPN and CDR2 is SVGIG in the germline V gene (reference sequence). Over chemoradiotherapy, repertoires were sampled more than once. The protocol was immunoSEQ multiplex PCR, while the TCRdb copy is restricted to in-frame clones and leaves out a portion. The sample has some 11,000 clones, more than 70% seen once. This clone has a handful of counts. The antigen is unknown. This sequence was found in a human donor with HPV-associated anogenital cancer. Sample collection occurred from a patient who underwent chemoradiotherapy. V usage is TRBV30 and J usage is TRBJ1-5; possibly TRBD1 for D (5 bases). CDR3 DNA sequence: TGTGCCTGGAGGGGGGACGGTAGCAATCAGCCCCAGCATTTT. Its translation: CAWRGDGSNQPQHF.